Only one count was recorded for the clone carrying this TCR beta chain. Its cognate antigen is unknown. TCR beta cDNA libraries had unique molecular identifiers. One entry per CDR3 protein, called by TCRdb with MiXCR from the PCR reads. This sample has 750,000 to 900,000 distinct CDR3 sequences, with 40% to 55% found just once. This entry comes from a study of post-analysis software for immune sequencing data. Broader study findings: The study found significantly lower normalized Chao1 diversity in multiple sclerosis patients than in controls. Patients used about five TRBV segments, including TRBV5-6, TRBV5-1 and TRBV20-1, more often than controls.

There are 18 residues in the CDR3. Sequencing used blood. The chain links TRBV21-1 to TRBJ2-4; the DNA was not compared with TRBD1, the D call given in the table. TRBV21-1 is a documented pseudogene. The sequence came from a girl aged 10 to 17 with multiple sclerosis. The CDR3: CASSKKGEAVLSKNIQYF. The CDR3 DNA reads as TGTGCCAGCAGCAAAAAAGGGGAAGCGGTTCTGTCCAAAAACATTCAGTACTTC.